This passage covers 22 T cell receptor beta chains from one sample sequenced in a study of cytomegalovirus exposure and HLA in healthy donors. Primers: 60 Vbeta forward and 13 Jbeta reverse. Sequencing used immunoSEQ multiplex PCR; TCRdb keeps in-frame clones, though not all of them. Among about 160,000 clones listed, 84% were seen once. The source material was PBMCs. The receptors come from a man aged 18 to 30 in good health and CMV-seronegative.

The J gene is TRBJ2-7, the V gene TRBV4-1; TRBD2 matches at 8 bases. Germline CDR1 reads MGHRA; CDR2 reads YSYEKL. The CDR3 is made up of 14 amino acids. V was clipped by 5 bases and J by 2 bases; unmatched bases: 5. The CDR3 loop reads CASSTREGAYEQYF. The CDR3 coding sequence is TGCGCCAGCAGCACCCGGGAGGGAGCCTACGAGCAGTACTTC.

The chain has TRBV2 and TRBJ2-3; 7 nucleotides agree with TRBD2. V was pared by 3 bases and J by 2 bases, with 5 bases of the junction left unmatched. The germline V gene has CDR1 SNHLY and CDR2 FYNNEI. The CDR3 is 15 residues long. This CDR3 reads CASSDDSGPTDTQYF. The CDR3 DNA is TGTGCCAGCAGTGATGATAGCGGGCCCACAGATACGCAGTATTTT.

The CDR3 DNA reads as TGTGCCAGCACCTGGGACAGGGAGGATTTTGGCTACACCTTC. This sequence encodes CASTWDREDFGYTF. The chain uses TRBV28 and TRBJ1-2; 9 positions agree with TRBD1. J was trimmed by 7 bases and V by 7 bases; bases with no gene match: 10. The CDR3 extends over 14 amino acids. The germline gives CDR1 MDHEN, CDR2 SYDVKM.

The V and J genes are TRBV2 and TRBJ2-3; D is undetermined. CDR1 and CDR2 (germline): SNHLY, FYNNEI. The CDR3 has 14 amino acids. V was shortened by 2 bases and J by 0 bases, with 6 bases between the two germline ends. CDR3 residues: CASSELRSTDTQYF. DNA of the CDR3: TGTGCCAGCAGTGAATTGCGGAGCACAGATACGCAGTATTTT.

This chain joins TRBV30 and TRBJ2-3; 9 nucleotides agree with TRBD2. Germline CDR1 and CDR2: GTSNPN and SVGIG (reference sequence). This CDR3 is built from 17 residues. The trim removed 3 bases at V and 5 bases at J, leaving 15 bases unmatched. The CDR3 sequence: CAWRQSPLAGYGDTQYF. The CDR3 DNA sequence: TGTGCCTGGAGACAATCCCCCCTAGCGGGGTATGGAGATACGCAGTATTTT. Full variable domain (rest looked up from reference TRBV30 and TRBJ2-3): SQTIHQWPATLVQPVGSPLSLECTVEGTSNPNLYWYRQAAGRGLQLLFYSVGIGQISSEVPQNLSASRPQDRQFILSSKKLLLSDSGFYLCAWRQSPLAGYGDTQYFGPGTRLTVL.

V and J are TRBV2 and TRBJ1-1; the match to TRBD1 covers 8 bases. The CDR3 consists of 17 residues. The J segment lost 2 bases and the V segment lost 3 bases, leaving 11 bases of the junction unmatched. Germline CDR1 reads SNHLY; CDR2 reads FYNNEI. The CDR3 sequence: CASSDAYLTGVNTEAFF. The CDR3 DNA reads TGTGCCAGCAGTGACGCTTACTTGACAGGGGTAAACACTGAAGCTTTCTTT. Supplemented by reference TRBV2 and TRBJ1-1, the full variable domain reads EPEVTQTPSHQVTQMGQEVILRCVPISNHLYFYWYRQILGQKVEFLVSFYNNEISEKSEIFDDQFSVERPDGSNFTLKIRSTKLEDSAMYFCASSDAYLTGVNTEAFFGQGTRLTVV.

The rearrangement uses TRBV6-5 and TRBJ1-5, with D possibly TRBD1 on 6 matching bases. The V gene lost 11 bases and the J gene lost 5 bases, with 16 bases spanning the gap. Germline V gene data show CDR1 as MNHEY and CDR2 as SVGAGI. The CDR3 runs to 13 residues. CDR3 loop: CACGRGGHQPQHF. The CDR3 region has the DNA TGTGCCTGTGGCCGCGGGGGGCATCAGCCCCAGCATTTT.

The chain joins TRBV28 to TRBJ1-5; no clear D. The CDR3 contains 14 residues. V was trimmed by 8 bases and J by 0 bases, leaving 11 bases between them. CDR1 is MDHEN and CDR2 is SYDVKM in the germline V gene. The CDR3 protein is CASQSSPSNQPQHF. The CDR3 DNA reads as TGTGCCAGCCAGTCGTCCCCTAGCAATCAGCCCCAGCATTTT. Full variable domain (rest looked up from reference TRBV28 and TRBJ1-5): DVKVTQSSRYLVKRTGEKVFLECVQDMDHENMFWYRQDPGLGLRLIYFSYDVKMKEKGDIPEGYSVSREKKERFSLILESASTNQTSMYLCASQSSPSNQPQHFGDGTRLSIL.

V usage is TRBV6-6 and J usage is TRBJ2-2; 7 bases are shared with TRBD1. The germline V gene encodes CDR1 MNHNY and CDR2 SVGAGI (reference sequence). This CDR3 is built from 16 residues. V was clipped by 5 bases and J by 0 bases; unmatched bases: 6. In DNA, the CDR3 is TGTGCCAGCAGTCAGGGGACAGTCGCGAACACCGGGGAGCTGTTTTTT. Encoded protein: CASSQGTVANTGELFF.

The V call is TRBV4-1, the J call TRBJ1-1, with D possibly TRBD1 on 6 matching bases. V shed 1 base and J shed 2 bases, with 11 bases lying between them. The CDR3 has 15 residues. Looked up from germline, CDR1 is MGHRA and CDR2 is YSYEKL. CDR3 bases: TGCGCCAGCAGCCAAGCTGGACAGCCCAACACTGAAGCTTTCTTT. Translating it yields CASSQAGQPNTEAFF.

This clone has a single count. Here the CDR3 reads CASSQMTGETQYF. The CDR3 DNA follows: TGCGCCAGCAGCCAGATGACAGGGGAGACCCAGTACTTC. The chain uses TRBV4-3 and TRBJ2-5; 7 bases are a match to TRBD1. The ends lost 3 bases at V and 5 bases at J; junction bases unmatched: 3. Germline CDR1 reads LGHNA; CDR2 reads YSLEER. The CDR3 extends over 13 amino acids.

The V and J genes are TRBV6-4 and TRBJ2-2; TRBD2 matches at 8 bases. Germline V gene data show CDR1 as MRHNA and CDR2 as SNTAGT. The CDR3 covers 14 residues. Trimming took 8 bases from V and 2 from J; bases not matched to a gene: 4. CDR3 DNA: TGTGCCAGCTCGGGGGGGGAAAACACCGGGGAGCTGTTTTTT. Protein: CASSGGENTGELFF.

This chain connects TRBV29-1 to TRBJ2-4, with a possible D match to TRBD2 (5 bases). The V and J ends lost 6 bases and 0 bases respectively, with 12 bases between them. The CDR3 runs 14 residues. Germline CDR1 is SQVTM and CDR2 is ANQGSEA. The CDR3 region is CSVTLGLAKNIQYF. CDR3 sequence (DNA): TGCAGCGTAACTCTCGGACTAGCCAAAAACATTCAGTACTTC.

The CDR3 is CASSGRSGGGETQYF. The DNA of the CDR3 is TGTGCCAGCAGTGGTAGGAGCGGGGGTGGAGAGACCCAGTACTTC. The rearrangement links TRBV2 to TRBJ2-5, with 8 bases matching TRBD2. This CDR3 has 15 residues. Germline V CDR1 and CDR2: SNHLY, FYNNEI. With 4 bases clipped from V and 4 bases from J, the junction kept 8 bases outside the gene matches.

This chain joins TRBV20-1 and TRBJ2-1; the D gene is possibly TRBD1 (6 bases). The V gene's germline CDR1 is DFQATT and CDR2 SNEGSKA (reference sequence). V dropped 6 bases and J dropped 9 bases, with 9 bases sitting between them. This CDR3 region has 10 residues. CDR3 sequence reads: CSAQGGEQFF. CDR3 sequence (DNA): TGCAGTGCCCAAGGGGGTGAGCAGTTCTTC.

CDR3 sequence reads: CASSLEISNEKLFF. CDR3 DNA: TGTGCCAGCAGCTTAGAAATATCTAATGAAAAACTGTTTTTT. V and J are TRBV7-9 and TRBJ1-4; D is unclear. Trimming took off 1 base at V and 3 bases at J, with 6 bases between the two ends. CDR1 is SEHNR and CDR2 is FQNEAQ in the germline V gene (reference sequence). CDR3 length equals 14 residues.

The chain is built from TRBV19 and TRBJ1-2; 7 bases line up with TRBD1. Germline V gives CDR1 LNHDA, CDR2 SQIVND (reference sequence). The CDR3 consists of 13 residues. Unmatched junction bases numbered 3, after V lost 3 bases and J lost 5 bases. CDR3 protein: CASSMGQSYGYTF. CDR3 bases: TGTGCCAGTAGTATGGGACAGTCTTATGGCTACACCTTC.

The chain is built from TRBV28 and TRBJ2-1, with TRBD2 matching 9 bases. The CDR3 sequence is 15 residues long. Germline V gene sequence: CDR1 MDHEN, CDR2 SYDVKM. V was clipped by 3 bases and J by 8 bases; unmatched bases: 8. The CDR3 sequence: CASSLGRGGVDEQFF. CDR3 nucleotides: TGTGCCAGCAGTTTGGGGCGGGGGGGGGTAGATGAGCAGTTCTTC.

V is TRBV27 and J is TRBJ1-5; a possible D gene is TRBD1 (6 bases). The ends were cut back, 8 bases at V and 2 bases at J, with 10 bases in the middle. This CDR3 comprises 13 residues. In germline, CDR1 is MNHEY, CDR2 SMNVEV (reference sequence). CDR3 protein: CASGRGGNQPQHF. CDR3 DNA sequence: TGTGCCAGCGGGAGGGGGGGCAATCAGCCCCAGCATTTT.

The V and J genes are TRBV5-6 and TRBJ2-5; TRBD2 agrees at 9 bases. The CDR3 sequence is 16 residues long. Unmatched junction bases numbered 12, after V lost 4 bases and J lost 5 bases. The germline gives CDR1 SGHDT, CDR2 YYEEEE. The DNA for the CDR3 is TGTGCCAGCAGCCGTCTAGCGGGGATATTCGAGGAGACCCAGTACTTC. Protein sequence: CASSRLAGIFEETQYF.

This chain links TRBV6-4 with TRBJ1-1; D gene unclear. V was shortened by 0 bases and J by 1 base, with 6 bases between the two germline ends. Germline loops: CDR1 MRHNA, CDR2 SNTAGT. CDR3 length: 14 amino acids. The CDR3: CASSDSGGNTEAFF. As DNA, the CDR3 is TGTGCCAGCAGTGACTCGGGAGGGAACACTGAAGCTTTCTTT.

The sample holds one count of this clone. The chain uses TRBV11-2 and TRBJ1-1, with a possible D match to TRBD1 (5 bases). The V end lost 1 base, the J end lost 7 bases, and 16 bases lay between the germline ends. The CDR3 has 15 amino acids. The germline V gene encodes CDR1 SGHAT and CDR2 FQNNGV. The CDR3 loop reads CASSLGSGPGGEAFF. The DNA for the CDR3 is TGTGCCAGCAGCTTAGGCTCGGGGCCGGGGGGTGAAGCTTTCTTT.